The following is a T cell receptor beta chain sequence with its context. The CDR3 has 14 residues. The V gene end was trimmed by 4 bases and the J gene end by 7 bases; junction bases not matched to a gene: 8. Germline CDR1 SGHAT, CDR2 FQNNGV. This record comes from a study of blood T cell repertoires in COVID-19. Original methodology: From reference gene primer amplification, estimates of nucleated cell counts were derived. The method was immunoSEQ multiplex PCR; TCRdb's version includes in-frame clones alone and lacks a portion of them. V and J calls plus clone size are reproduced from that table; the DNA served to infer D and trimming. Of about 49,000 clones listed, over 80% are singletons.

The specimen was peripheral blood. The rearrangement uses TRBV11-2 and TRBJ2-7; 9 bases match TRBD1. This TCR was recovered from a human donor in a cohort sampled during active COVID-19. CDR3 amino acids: CASSWGTGTEEQYF. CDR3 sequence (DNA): TGTGCCAGCAGCTGGGGGACAGGGACGGAAGAGCAGTACTTC.